The source of this T cell receptor beta chain is a study of control samples from healthy donors and cancer patients. Libraries were prepared by immunoSEQ multiplex PCR; TCRdb keeps only in-frame clonotypes and omits some of them. Counted here are about 150,000 clones, 85% to 95% occurring once; the ten biggest clones make up around 6.2%. The clonotype originates from a man aged 35-49 years in good health. Sequencing was performed on blood.

Written as DNA, the CDR3 is TGTGCCTCCCGAGGAGGGCGAGAGACCCAGTACTTC. Its translation: CASRGGRETQYF. V gene TRBV6-6 combines with J gene TRBJ2-5; TRBD2 is a possible D gene (6 bases). Germline-derived CDR1 and CDR2 are MNHNY and SVGAGI (reference sequence). The CDR3 length is 12 residues. V was cut by 11 bases and J by 4 bases, with 14 bases left in between.